The 3 T cell receptor beta chains reported below all come from one sample, sequenced in a study of blood T cell repertoires in COVID-19. The assay was immunoSEQ multiplex PCR, and TCRdb's table has in-frame clones only and misses some. The table lists more than 35,000 clones, roughly 87% of them singletons. The sequencing input was peripheral blood. The receptors were sampled from a man aged 55 to 70 with acute or convalescent COVID-19.

The chain links TRBV9 to TRBJ2-3; a weak D match, TRBD2 (6 bases). CDR3 length: 15 amino acids. The ends were cut back, 4 bases at V and 2 bases at J, with 14 bases in the middle. Germline V gives CDR1 SGDLS, CDR2 YYNGEE. CDR3 DNA: TGTGCCAGCAGCCCTCAGGCGGGAAACACAGATACGCAGTATTTT. This codes for CASSPQAGNTDTQYF. Full variable domain (outside the CDR3, taken from reference TRBV9 and TRBJ2-3): DSGVTQTPKHLITATGQRVTLRCSPRSGDLSVYWYQQSLDQGLQFLIQYYNGEERAKGNILERFSAQQFPDLHSELNLSSLELGDSALYFCASSPQAGNTDTQYFGPGTRLTVL.

V usage is TRBV2 and J usage is TRBJ2-5; weak D call: TRBD1 (6 bases). The V and J ends lost 6 bases and 5 bases respectively, with 13 bases between them. This CDR3 has 13 amino acids. The V gene's germline CDR1 is SNHLY and CDR2 FYNNEI. In DNA form, the CDR3 reads TGTGCCAGCAGAGCAGGGGCGGCGGAGACCCAGTACTTC. Its translation: CASRAGAAETQYF.

This clone appeared a few times. V is TRBV20-1 and J is TRBJ1-5, with TRBD1 identical over 8 bases. Germline V gene lookup returns CDR1 DFQATT and CDR2 SNEGSKA (reference sequence). V dropped 3 bases and J dropped 3; count of bases not matched to a gene: 13. The CDR3 is made up of 17 amino acids. CDR3 in amino acids: CSASKGSGGFDNQPQHF. The CDR3 DNA sequence: TGCAGTGCTAGTAAGGGGTCAGGGGGCTTTGACAATCAGCCCCAGCATTTT.